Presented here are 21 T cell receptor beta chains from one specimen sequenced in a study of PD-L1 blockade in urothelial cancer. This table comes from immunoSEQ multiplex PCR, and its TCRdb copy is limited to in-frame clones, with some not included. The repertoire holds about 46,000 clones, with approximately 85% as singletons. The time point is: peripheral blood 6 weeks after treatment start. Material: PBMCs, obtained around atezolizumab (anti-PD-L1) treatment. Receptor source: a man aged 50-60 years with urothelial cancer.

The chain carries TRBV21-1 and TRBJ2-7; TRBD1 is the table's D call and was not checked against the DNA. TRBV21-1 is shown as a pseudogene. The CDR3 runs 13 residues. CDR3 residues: CALVGDIVGEQYF. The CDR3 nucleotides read TGTGCCTTGGTCGGGGACATCGTGGGCGAGCAGTACTTC.

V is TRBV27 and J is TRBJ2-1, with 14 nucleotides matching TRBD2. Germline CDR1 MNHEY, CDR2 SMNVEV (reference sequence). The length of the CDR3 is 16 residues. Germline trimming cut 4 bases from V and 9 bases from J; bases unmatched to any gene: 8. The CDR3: CASSSPGLAGEVEQFF. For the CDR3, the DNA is TGTGCCAGCAGTTCGCCGGGACTAGCGGGAGAGGTTGAGCAGTTCTTC.

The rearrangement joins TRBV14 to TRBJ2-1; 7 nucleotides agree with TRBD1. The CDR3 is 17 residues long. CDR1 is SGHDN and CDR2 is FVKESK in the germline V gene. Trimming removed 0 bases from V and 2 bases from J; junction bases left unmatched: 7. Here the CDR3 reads CASSQDIGGLTYNEQFF. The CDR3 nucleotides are TGTGCCAGCAGCCAAGATATAGGGGGCCTGACCTACAATGAGCAGTTCTTC.

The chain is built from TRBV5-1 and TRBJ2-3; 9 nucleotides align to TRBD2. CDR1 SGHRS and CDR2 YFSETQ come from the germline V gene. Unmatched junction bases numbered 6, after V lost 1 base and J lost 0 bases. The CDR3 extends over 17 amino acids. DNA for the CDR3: TGCGCCAGCAGCTTGATGGCTAGCGGGGTCAGCACAGATACGCAGTATTTT. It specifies CASSLMASGVSTDTQYF.

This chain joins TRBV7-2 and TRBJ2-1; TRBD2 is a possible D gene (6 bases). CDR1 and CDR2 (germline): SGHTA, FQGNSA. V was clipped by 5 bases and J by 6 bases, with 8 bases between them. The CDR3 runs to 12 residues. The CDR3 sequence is CASSGGINEQFF. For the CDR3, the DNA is TGTGCCAGCAGCGGGGGGATCAATGAGCAGTTCTTC.

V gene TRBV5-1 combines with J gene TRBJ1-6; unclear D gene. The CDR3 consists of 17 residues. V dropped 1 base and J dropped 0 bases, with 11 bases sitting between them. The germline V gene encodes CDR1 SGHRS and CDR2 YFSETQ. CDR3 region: CASSLMWASSYNSPLHF. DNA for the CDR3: TGCGCCAGCAGCTTGATGTGGGCGAGCTCCTATAATTCACCCCTCCACTTT.

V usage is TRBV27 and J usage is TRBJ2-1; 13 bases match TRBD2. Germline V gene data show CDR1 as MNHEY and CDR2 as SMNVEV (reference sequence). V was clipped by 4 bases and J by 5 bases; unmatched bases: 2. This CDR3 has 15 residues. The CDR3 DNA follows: TGTGCCAGCAGTTCTGGGACTAGCGGGAACAATGAGCAGTTCTTC. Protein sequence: CASSSGTSGNNEQFF.

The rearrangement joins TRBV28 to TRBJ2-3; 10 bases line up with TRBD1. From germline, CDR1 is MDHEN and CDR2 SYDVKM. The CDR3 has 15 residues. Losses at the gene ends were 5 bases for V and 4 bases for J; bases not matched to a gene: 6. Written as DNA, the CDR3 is TGTGCCAGCAGTCCCGGGACAGGGGTGTCAGATACGCAGTATTTT. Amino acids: CASSPGTGVSDTQYF. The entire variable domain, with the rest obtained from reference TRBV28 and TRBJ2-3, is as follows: DVKVTQSSRYLVKRTGEKVFLECVQDMDHENMFWYRQDPGLGLRLIYFSYDVKMKEKGDIPEGYSVSREKKERFSLILESASTNQTSMYLCASSPGTGVSDTQYFGPGTRLTVL.

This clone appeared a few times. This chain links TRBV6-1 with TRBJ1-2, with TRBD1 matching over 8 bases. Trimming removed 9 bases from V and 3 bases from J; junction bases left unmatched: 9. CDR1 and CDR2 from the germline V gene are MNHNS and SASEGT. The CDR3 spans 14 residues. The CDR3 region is CASTAGGRDYGYTF. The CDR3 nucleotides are TGTGCCAGTACGGCAGGGGGCCGGGACTATGGCTACACCTTC.

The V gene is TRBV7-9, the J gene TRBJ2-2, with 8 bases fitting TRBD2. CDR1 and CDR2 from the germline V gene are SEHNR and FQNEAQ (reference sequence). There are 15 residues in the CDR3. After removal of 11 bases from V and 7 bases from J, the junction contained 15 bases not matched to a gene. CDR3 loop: CALGFQRESGGELFF. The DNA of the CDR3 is TGTGCCCTCGGGTTCCAGCGGGAGTCTGGCGGGGAGCTGTTTTTT.

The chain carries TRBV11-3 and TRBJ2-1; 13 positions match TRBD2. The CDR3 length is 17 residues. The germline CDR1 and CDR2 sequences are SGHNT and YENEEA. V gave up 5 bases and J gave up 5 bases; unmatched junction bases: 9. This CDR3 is CASSTPSGLAGDNEQFF. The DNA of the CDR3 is TGTGCCAGCAGCACCCCCTCAGGACTAGCGGGAGACAATGAGCAGTTCTTC.

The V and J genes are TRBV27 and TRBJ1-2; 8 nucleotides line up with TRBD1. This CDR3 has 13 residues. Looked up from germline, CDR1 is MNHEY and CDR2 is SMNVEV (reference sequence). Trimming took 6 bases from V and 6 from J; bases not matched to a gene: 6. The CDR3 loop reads CASRAAGGNGYTF. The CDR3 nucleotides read TGTGCCAGCAGAGCAGCAGGGGGCAATGGCTACACCTTC.

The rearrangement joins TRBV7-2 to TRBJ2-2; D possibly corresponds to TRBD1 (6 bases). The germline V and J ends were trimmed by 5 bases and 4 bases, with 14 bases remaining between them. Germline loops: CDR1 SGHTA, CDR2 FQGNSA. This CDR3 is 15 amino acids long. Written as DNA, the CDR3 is TGTGCCAGCAGCCCGCAGGGGTTAGGCACCGGGGAGCTGTTTTTT. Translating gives CASSPQGLGTGELFF. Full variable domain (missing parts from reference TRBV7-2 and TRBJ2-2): GAGVSQSPSNKVTEKGKDVELRCDPISGHTALYWYRQSLGQGLEFLIYFQGNSAPDKSGLPSDRFSAERTGGSVSTLTIQRTQQEDSAVYLCASSPQGLGTGELFFGEGSRLTVL.

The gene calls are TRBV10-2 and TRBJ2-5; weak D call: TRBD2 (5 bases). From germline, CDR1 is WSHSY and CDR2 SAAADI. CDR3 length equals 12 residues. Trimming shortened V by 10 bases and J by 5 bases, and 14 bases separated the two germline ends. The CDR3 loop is CATLVGGETQYF. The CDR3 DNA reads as TGCGCCACCCTAGTGGGCGGGGAGACCCAGTACTTC.

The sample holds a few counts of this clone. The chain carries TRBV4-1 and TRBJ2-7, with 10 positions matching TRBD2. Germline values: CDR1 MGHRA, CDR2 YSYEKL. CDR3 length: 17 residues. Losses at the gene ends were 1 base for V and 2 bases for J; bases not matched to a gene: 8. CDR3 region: CASSQVPTSGTPYEQYF. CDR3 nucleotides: TGCGCCAGCAGCCAAGTCCCAACTAGCGGGACCCCCTACGAGCAGTACTTC.

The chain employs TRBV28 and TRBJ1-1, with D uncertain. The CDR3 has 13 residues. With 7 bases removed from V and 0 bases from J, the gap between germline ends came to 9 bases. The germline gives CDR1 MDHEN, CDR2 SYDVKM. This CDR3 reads CASIKEVNTEAFF. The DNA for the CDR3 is TGTGCCAGCATCAAAGAGGTGAACACTGAAGCTTTCTTT.

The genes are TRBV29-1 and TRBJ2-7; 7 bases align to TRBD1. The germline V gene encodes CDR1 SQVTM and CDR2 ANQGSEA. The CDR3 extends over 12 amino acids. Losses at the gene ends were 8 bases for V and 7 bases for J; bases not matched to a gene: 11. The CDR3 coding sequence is TGCAGCACCAGCACCGGGACAGAAGAGCAGTACTTC. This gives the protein CSTSTGTEEQYF.

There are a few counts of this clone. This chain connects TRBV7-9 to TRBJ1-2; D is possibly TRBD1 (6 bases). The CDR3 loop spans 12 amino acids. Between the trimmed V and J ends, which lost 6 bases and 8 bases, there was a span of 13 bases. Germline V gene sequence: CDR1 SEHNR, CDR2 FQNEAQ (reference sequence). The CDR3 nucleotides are TGTGCCAGCAGTCCTAAACAGGGAGGCTACACCTTC. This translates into CASSPKQGGYTF. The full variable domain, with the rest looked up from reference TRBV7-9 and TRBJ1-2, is DTGVSQNPRHKITKRGQNVTFRCDPISEHNRLYWYRQTLGQGPEFLTYFQNEAQLEKSRLLSDRFSAERPKGSFSTLEIQRTEQGDSAMYLCASSPKQGGYTFGSGTRLTVV.

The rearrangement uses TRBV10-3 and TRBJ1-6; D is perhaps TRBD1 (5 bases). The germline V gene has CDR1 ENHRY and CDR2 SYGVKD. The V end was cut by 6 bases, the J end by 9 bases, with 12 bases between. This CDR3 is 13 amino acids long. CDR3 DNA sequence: TGTGCCATCAGGGGGGAGGGTACTTCACCCCTCCACTTT. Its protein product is CAIRGEGTSPLHF.

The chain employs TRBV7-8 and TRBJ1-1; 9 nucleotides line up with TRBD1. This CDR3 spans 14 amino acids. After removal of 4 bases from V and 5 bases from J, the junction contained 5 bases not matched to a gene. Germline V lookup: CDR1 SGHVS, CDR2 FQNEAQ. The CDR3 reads CASSYRTGVTEAFF. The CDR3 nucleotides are TGTGCCAGCAGCTACCGGACAGGGGTGACTGAAGCTTTCTTT.

The CDR3: CASSPLTSGLTYNEQFF. CDR3 nucleotide sequence: TGTGCCAGCTCCCCTTTGACTTCGGGACTAACCTACAATGAGCAGTTCTTC. The chain has TRBV18 and TRBJ2-1; 7 positions agree with TRBD2. CDR3 length: 17 amino acids. Losses at the gene ends were 6 bases for V and 2 bases for J; bases not matched to a gene: 13. Germline loops: CDR1 KGHSH, CDR2 LQKENI. Full variable domain (remainder filled in from reference TRBV18 and TRBJ2-1): NAGVMQNPRHLVRRRGQEARLRCSPMKGHSHVYWYRQLPEEGLKFMVYLQKENIIDESGMPKERFSAEFPKEGPSILRIQQVVRGDSAAYFCASSPLTSGLTYNEQFFGPGTRLTVL.